This record covers a single TCR beta chain. Source study methods: Amplification from reference gene primers served as the basis for estimated nucleated cell counts. Measured with immunoSEQ multiplex PCR; TCRdb has only the in-frame clones, and not every one. Clonal size and the V and J genes are those of that table, whereas D and trimming came from the DNA. Here the sample spans 130,000 or so clones, about 86% being singletons. These data come from a study of blood T cell repertoires in COVID-19. Overall study context: Sources were T cells, B-cell-depleted T cells, or PBMCs; the material itself was cDNA or gDNA.

Germline assignment: CDR1 SGHAT and CDR2 FQNNGV. Trimming removed 9 bases from V and 4 bases from J; junction bases left unmatched: 6. The CDR3 is 14 residues long. The source of this sequence is a man at least 80 years old with active or convalescent COVID-19. The rearrangement joins TRBV11-2 to TRBJ2-2; TRBD2 agrees at 9 bases. The sample taken for sequencing was peripheral blood. The CDR3 protein is CASCASGVTGELFF. The DNA of the CDR3 is TGTGCCAGTTGCGCTAGCGGGGTCACCGGGGAGCTGTTTTTT. Together with reference TRBV11-2 and TRBJ2-2, the CDR3 gives the full variable domain: EAGVAQSPRYKIIEKRQSVAFWCNPISGHATLYWYQQILGQGPKLLIQFQNNGVVDDSQLPKDRFSAERLKGVDSTLKIQPAKLEDSAVYLCASCASGVTGELFFGEGSRLTVL.